The source of this T cell receptor beta chain is a study of blood T cell repertoires in COVID-19. About the study: The United States, Italy and Spain were the sources of the acute and convalescent COVID-19 samples. The cDNA or gDNA used as material had been derived from T cells, B-cell-depleted T cells, or PBMCs.

In the source study's methods: By means of reference gene primer amplification, nucleated cell counts were estimated. TCRdb's copy holds only in-frame clones and misses some; the assay was immunoSEQ multiplex PCR. That table is the source of V, J and clone size, and D and trimming were worked out from the DNA. This sample yields some 200,000 clones, of which around 90% are seen a single time; 2% to 2.5% belongs to the top ten. V lost 1 base to trimming and J lost 6 bases, with 7 bases between them. Germline V lookup: CDR1 MNHNS, CDR2 SASEGT. This CDR3 is built from 14 residues. This TCR was sampled from a woman under 40 who had recovered from COVID-19. The sequencing sample was made of PBMCs or T cells enriched from blood (not recorded which). The chain is built from TRBV6-1 and TRBJ1-6; tentative D call: TRBD1 (5 bases). The CDR3 sequence is CASSEVGGNSPLHF. CDR3 coding DNA: TGTGCCAGCAGTGAAGTCGGGGGTAATTCACCCCTCCACTTT.